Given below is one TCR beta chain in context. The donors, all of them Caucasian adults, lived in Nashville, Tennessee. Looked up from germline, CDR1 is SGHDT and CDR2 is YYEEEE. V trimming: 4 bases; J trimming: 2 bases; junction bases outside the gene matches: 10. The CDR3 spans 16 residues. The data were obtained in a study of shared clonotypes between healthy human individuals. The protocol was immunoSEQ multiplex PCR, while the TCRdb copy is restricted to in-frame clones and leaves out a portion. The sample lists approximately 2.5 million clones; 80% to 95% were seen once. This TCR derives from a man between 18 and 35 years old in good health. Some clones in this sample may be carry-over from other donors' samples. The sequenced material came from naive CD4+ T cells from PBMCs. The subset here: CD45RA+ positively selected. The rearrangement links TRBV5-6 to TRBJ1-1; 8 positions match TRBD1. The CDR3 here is CASSPRGPLPNTEAFF. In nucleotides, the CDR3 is TGTGCCAGCAGCCCCAGGGGGCCCTTACCTAACACTGAAGCTTTCTTT.